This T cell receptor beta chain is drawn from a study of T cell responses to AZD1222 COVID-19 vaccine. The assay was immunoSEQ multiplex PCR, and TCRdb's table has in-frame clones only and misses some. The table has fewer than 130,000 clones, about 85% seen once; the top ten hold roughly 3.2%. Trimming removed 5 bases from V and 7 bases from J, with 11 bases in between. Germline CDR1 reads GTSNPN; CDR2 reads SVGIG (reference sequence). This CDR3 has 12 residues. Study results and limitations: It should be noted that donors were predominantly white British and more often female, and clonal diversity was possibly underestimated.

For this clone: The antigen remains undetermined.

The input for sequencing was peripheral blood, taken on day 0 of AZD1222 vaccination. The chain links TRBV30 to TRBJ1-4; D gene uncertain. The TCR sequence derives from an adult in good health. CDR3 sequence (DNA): TGTGCCTGGGCGGCGGCCGGTGAAAAACTGTTTTTT. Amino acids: CAWAAAGEKLFF.